Included here is one T cell receptor (beta chain) sequence, with context. Its antigen is as yet unknown. The CDR3 loop spans 12 amino acids. V gave up 4 bases and J gave up 5 bases, with 7 bases separating them. Germline V gene lookup returns CDR1 MDHEN and CDR2 SYDVKM. This sample was included in a study of post-analysis software for immune sequencing data. Study-wide results and limits: In patients, about 5 TRBV segments were more frequent than in controls, with TRBV5-6, TRBV5-1 and TRBV20-1 among them. Controls showed significantly higher normalized Chao1 diversity than did multiple sclerosis patients. Pronounced co-clustering by F measure was evident among identically batched samples.

The authors incorporated unique molecular identifiers into the TCR beta cDNA libraries. Starting from about 0.94 to 9.7 million T cells, the study yielded 460,000 or so cDNA molecules. A single record per CDR3 protein comes from TCRdb applying MiXCR to the PCR reads. The repertoire includes roughly 800,000 distinct CDR3 sequences, about 43% of them detected once, and roughly 5.2% sits in the top ten. The source is a girl aged 5-17 years with multiple sclerosis. The genes are TRBV28 and TRBJ2-3; weak D call: TRBD1 (5 bases). The sequenced sample was blood. CDR3 amino acids: CASSSTGDTQYF. CDR3 nucleotides: TGTGCCAGCAGTTCCACAGGAGATACGCAGTATTTT.